The 31 T cell receptor beta chains in this list originate from one sample, sequenced in a study of CD8 T cells in Susac syndrome. RNA, at roughly 0.5 to 1 ug, was reverse transcribed with random hexamers. From the immunoSEQ multiplex PCR reads, TCRdb called clonotypes with MiXCR, one entry per CDR3 protein. The repertoire has about 120,000 distinct CDR3 sequences, approximately 96% of them found once; the top ten carry less than 0.15%. The sequenced sample consisted of CD4+ T cells from PBMCs. The receptors stem from a human donor with Susac syndrome.

The chain links TRBV28 to TRBJ1-5; D uncertain. The V and J ends lost 4 bases and 2 bases respectively, with 12 bases between them. This CDR3 has 15 amino acids. Per the germline V gene, CDR1 is MDHEN and CDR2 is SYDVKM. Here the CDR3 DNA reads TGTGCCAGCAGTTCGGCGGGAGAAGGCAATCAGCCCCAGCATTTT. Translating gives CASSSAGEGNQPQHF.

The chain uses TRBV7-2 and TRBJ2-2; D uncertain. Germline assignment: CDR1 SGHTA and CDR2 FQGNSA. This CDR3 is built from 15 residues. V lost 5 bases and J lost 3, with 13 bases in between. The CDR3: CASSRVRADTGELFF. The CDR3 DNA follows: TGTGCCAGCAGCCGGGTCCGGGCGGACACCGGGGAGCTGTTTTTT.

The V and J genes are TRBV18 and TRBJ2-1; 9 bases line up with TRBD1. V was clipped by 0 bases and J by 6 bases; unmatched bases: 6. Germline V gene sequence: CDR1 KGHSH, CDR2 LQKENI. This CDR3 comprises 16 residues. CDR3 sequence: CASSPPRDRAGNEQFF. The CDR3 coding sequence is TGTGCCAGCTCACCACCTCGGGACAGGGCGGGCAATGAGCAGTTCTTC. Full variable domain (outside the CDR3, taken from reference TRBV18 and TRBJ2-1): NAGVMQNPRHLVRRRGQEARLRCSPMKGHSHVYWYRQLPEEGLKFMVYLQKENIIDESGMPKERFSAEFPKEGPSILRIQQVVRGDSAAYFCASSPPRDRAGNEQFFGPGTRLTVL.

V usage is TRBV5-4 and J usage is TRBJ2-2; 7 bases line up with TRBD1. CDR1 SGHNT and CDR2 YYREEE come from the germline V gene (reference sequence). V was clipped by 0 bases and J by 9 bases; unmatched bases: 5. This CDR3 is 14 amino acids long. The CDR3 sequence: CASSLDRGSRELFF. The CDR3 region has the DNA TGTGCCAGCAGCTTGGACAGGGGAAGCAGGGAGCTGTTTTTT.

This clonotype was seen once. J is TRBJ2-7 and V is TRBV7-2, with D unresolved. Germline CDR1 and CDR2: SGHTA and FQGNSA. V lost 5 bases and J 3 bases, leaving 8 bases between the germline ends. The CDR3 has 12 residues. The CDR3 sequence: CASSLENYEQYF. CDR3 DNA sequence: TGTGCCAGCAGCCTCGAAAACTACGAGCAGTACTTC. The full variable domain, its missing parts supplied by reference TRBV7-2 and TRBJ2-7, is GAGVSQSPSNKVTEKGKDVELRCDPISGHTALYWYRQSLGQGLEFLIYFQGNSAPDKSGLPSDRFSAERTGGSVSTLTIQRTQQEDSAVYLCASSLENYEQYFGPGTRLTVT.

The chain has TRBV3-1 and TRBJ2-1, with D tentatively TRBD1 (6 bases). Germline V gives CDR1 LGHDT, CDR2 YNNKEL (reference sequence). This CDR3 comprises 17 residues. V lost 4 bases to trimming and J lost 6 bases, with 22 bases between them. The CDR3 nucleotides read TGTGCCAGCAGCCCCAACCGACTCACGGGACACGGCAATGAGCAGTTCTTC. Protein product: CASSPNRLTGHGNEQFF.

V is TRBV20-1 and J is TRBJ1-5; weak D call: TRBD1 (6 bases). The germline CDR1 and CDR2 sequences are DFQATT and SNEGSKA (reference sequence). The CDR3 sequence is 17 residues long. Deletions cut 0 bases from V and 0 bases from J, with 15 bases between. Here the CDR3 DNA reads TGCAGTGCTAGAGATGAAAGGGGGGAGTATAGCAATCAGCCCCAGCATTTT. Residues: CSARDERGEYSNQPQHF.

This clonotype was seen a few times. The chain couples TRBV12-3 or TRBV12-4 to TRBJ1-5; 9 positions match TRBD1. The CDR3 runs 14 residues. V was pared by 6 bases and J by 7 bases, with 7 bases of the junction left unmatched. The CDR3 nucleotides are TGTGCCAGCAGCCTACAGGGGGCTGGGCAGCCCCAGCATTTT. This sequence encodes CASSLQGAGQPQHF.

The chain joins TRBV3-1 to TRBJ2-3, with TRBD2 matching over 9 bases. The V and J ends lost 2 bases and 0 bases, in that order; junction bases with no gene match: 3. This CDR3 spans 16 amino acids. Germline V CDR1 and CDR2: LGHDT, YNNKEL (reference sequence). In nucleotides, the CDR3 is TGTGCCAGCAGCCAAAGGCTAGCGGGGAGCACAGATACGCAGTATTTT. Amino acids: CASSQRLAGSTDTQYF.

The J gene is TRBJ1-5, the V gene TRBV12-3 or TRBV12-4; D not resolved. Trimming took off 3 bases at V and 7 bases at J, with 7 bases between the two ends. The CDR3 is 12 amino acids. CDR3 in DNA: TGTGCCAGCAGTTTCCTGACCCAGCCCCAGCATTTT. Translated, it gives CASSFLTQPQHF.

J is TRBJ2-4 and V is TRBV9; D is possibly TRBD2 (6 bases). Germline CDR1 reads SGDLS; CDR2 reads YYNGEE. The CDR3 spans 16 residues. Trimming left V 2 bases short and J 2 bases short, with 14 bases between. The CDR3 reads CASSVQGGGTKNIQYF. In DNA form, the CDR3 reads TGTGCCAGCAGCGTGCAGGGAGGAGGGACCAAAAACATTCAGTACTTC.

The J gene is TRBJ1-2, the V gene TRBV19, with D possibly matching TRBD1 (5 bases). V gave up 3 bases and J gave up 0 bases, with 14 bases separating them. The CDR3 is made up of 16 amino acids. The V gene's germline CDR1 is LNHDA and CDR2 SQIVND (reference sequence). In DNA, the CDR3 is TGTGCCAGTAGTATTGGCAAAGGGGTGACTAACTATGGCTACACCTTC. Translating gives CASSIGKGVTNYGYTF.

The chain carries TRBV29-1 and TRBJ2-3; TRBD2 matches at 7 bases. The CDR3 has 12 residues. Germline CDR1 and CDR2: SQVTM and ANQGSEA. V was clipped by 6 bases and J by 2 bases; unmatched bases: 2. DNA for the CDR3: TGCAGCGTCGCGGGAGCCACAGATACGCAGTATTTT. Protein sequence: CSVAGATDTQYF.

The sample holds a few counts of this clonotype. CDR3 protein: CASSLVDTQYF. The CDR3 nucleotides read TGTGCCAGCAGTTTAGTAGATACGCAGTATTTT. The chain couples TRBV28 to TRBJ2-3; D not certain. The CDR3 is 11 residues long. Germline loops: CDR1 MDHEN, CDR2 SYDVKM. V was cut by 2 bases and J by 5 bases, with 2 bases left in between.

This chain connects TRBV12-3 or TRBV12-4 to TRBJ1-2; 7 positions match TRBD1. The junction had 7 bases not matched to a gene; V was cut back by 4 bases and J by 5 bases. CDR3 size: 14 residues. This CDR3 is CASSSLSGGYGYTF. The DNA of the CDR3 is TGTGCCAGCAGTTCTTTATCAGGGGGGTATGGCTACACCTTC.

The chain carries TRBV12-3 or TRBV12-4 and TRBJ2-1, with TRBD1 as a possible D gene (6 bases). Between the trimmed V and J ends, which lost 1 base and 6 bases, there was a span of 13 bases. This CDR3 contains 15 residues. The CDR3 here is CASSLGRQGFNEQFF. DNA of the CDR3: TGTGCCAGCAGTTTAGGGAGGCAGGGGTTCAATGAGCAGTTCTTC.

J is TRBJ2-7 and V is TRBV5-1, with 10 bases that match TRBD2. This CDR3 has 17 residues. Germline V lookup: CDR1 SGHRS, CDR2 YFSETQ. The V segment lost 4 bases and the J segment 6 bases; nucleotides outside the gene matches: 16. CDR3 region: CASSPLSGRAYSAEQYF. Here the CDR3 DNA reads TGCGCCAGCAGCCCACTCAGCGGGAGGGCCTACTCTGCCGAGCAGTACTTC.

V usage is TRBV15 and J usage is TRBJ1-1; 9 bases are a match to TRBD1. Germline V CDR1 and CDR2: LNHNV, YYDKDF (reference sequence). V dropped 2 bases and J dropped 11; count of bases not matched to a gene: 9. The CDR3 runs 14 residues. The CDR3 spells CATSRLRDRVPAFF. The CDR3 bases are TGTGCCACCAGCAGACTACGGGACAGGGTTCCGGCTTTCTTT.

This clonotype has just one count. The chain employs TRBV20-1 and TRBJ2-7, with D possibly matching TRBD2 (6 bases). From germline, CDR1 is DFQATT and CDR2 SNEGSKA (reference sequence). The V end was cut by 8 bases, the J end by 5 bases, with 16 bases between. This CDR3 comprises 12 residues. This chain's CDR3 is CSSSGFPNEQYF. In DNA form, the CDR3 reads TGCAGTTCCAGCGGGTTCCCCAACGAGCAGTACTTC.

The rearrangement uses TRBV29-1 and TRBJ2-2; TRBD2 is a possible D gene (6 bases). V was pared by 4 bases and J by 1 base, with 10 bases between. Germline CDR1 reads SQVTM; CDR2 reads ANQGSEA. The CDR3 has 14 amino acids. In nucleotides, the CDR3 is TGCAGCGTTGGGGGCGGGATGAACACCGGGGAGCTGTTTTTT. Protein: CSVGGGMNTGELFF.

The chain is built from TRBV7-9 and TRBJ2-1, with 7 nucleotides matching TRBD2. The V segment lost 5 bases and the J segment 7 bases; nucleotides outside the gene matches: 11. CDR3 length equals 15 residues. Germline CDR1 and CDR2: SEHNR and FQNEAQ (reference sequence). The CDR3 sequence is CASSRILGLGNEQFF. The DNA for the CDR3 is TGTGCCAGCAGCCGAATACTTGGACTAGGAAATGAGCAGTTCTTC. Filled out from reference TRBV7-9 and TRBJ2-1, the complete variable domain reads DTGVSQNPRHKITKRGQNVTFRCDPISEHNRLYWYRQTLGQGPEFLTYFQNEAQLEKSRLLSDRFSAERPKGSFSTLEIQRTEQGDSAMYLCASSRILGLGNEQFFGPGTRLTVL.

V usage is TRBV3-1 and J usage is TRBJ2-7; the D is unclear. This CDR3 spans 12 amino acids. Trimming took 1 base from V and 3 from J, leaving 4 bases between them. Germline CDR1 is LGHDT and CDR2 is YNNKEL (reference sequence). CDR3 in amino acids: CASSQGDYEQYF. The DNA of the CDR3 is TGTGCCAGCAGCCAAGGCGACTACGAGCAGTACTTC.

This chain connects TRBV29-1 to TRBJ1-1; D might be TRBD1 (5 bases). Trimming took 3 bases from V and 5 from J, leaving 19 bases between them. CDR1 is SQVTM, CDR2 ANQGSEA, per germline. CDR3 length equals 15 residues. For the CDR3, the DNA is TGCAGCGTTGAGGGACCCCAGGGTGGGAGGACTGAAGCTTTCTTT. Translated, it gives CSVEGPQGGRTEAFF.

The rearrangement links TRBV4-1 to TRBJ2-5; TRBD2 might be the D (5 bases). Germline V gene data show CDR1 as MGHRA and CDR2 as YSYEKL. The CDR3 length is 13 residues. V lost 4 bases to trimming and J lost 5 bases, with 11 bases between them. The CDR3 DNA is TGCGCCAGCAGCCGCAGGACTGGTGAGACCCAGTACTTC. The encoded protein is CASSRRTGETQYF.

This rearrangement joins TRBV29-1 to TRBJ2-7; 12 bases map to TRBD1. Germline CDR1 reads SQVTM; CDR2 reads ANQGSEA. This CDR3 region has 14 residues. Trimming cost V 4 bases and J 5 bases; bases outside gene matches: 6. In DNA, the CDR3 is TGCAGCGTTGGGGGCCGGGACAGGGGGCACGAGCAGTACTTC. The encoded protein is CSVGGRDRGHEQYF.

The J gene is TRBJ2-5, the V gene TRBV12-5; D is ambiguous. CDR1 and CDR2 from the germline V gene are LGHNT and FRNRAP. The CDR3 is 12 residues long. With 4 bases removed from V and 5 bases from J, the gap between germline ends came to 8 bases. CDR3 sequence reads: CASGYLMETQYF. The DNA of the CDR3 is TGTGCTAGTGGTTACTTGATGGAGACCCAGTACTTC.

The rearrangement joins TRBV12-3 or TRBV12-4 to TRBJ1-5; D is undetermined. The V and J ends lost 5 bases and 5 bases respectively, with 10 bases between them. This CDR3 has 13 amino acids. CDR3 residues: CASSRPGYQPQHF. The CDR3 nucleotides are TGTGCCAGCAGTCGACCGGGGTATCAGCCCCAGCATTTT.

This clonotype was observed a single time. The V call is TRBV11-2, the J call TRBJ2-6; D possibly uses TRBD1 or TRBD2 (5 bases each). Germline lookup yields CDR1 SGHAT and CDR2 FQNNGV. The CDR3 has 17 amino acids. Trimming pared 6 bases from V and 0 bases from J, leaving 15 bases between. The chain's CDR3 is CASRMPGRNSGANVLTF. For the CDR3, the DNA is TGTGCCAGCAGAATGCCGGGGCGGAACTCTGGGGCCAACGTCCTGACTTTC.

The chain recombines TRBV5-1 with TRBJ2-1, with D unclear. The germline V gene encodes CDR1 SGHRS and CDR2 YFSETQ. The CDR3 has 13 amino acids. Between the trimmed V and J ends, which lost 5 bases and 0 bases, there was a span of 6 bases. The CDR3 sequence: CASRQSSYNEQFF. The CDR3 coding sequence is TGCGCCAGCAGACAGAGCTCCTACAATGAGCAGTTCTTC.

This clonotype was seen only once. The rearrangement uses TRBV4-3 and TRBJ2-1; 9 bases are shared with TRBD2. The CDR3 loop spans 15 amino acids. J gave up 6 bases and V 7 bases, and 10 bases lay outside the gene matches. Germline CDR1 reads LGHNA; CDR2 reads YSLEER. The CDR3 spells CASTRGTSSVNEQFF. In DNA, the CDR3 is TGCGCCAGCACCCGCGGGACTAGCAGTGTCAATGAGCAGTTCTTC.

The J gene is TRBJ2-7, the V gene TRBV6-5; TRBD2 matches at 8 bases. This CDR3 has 16 amino acids. After removal of 0 bases from V and 0 bases from J, the junction contained 4 bases not matched to a gene. Germline CDR1 is MNHEY and CDR2 is SVGAGI. The CDR3 is CASSYSRGRSSYEQYF. As DNA, the CDR3 is TGTGCCAGCAGTTACTCCCGCGGGAGGAGCTCCTACGAGCAGTACTTC.